Only a few counts were recorded for the clone carrying this T cell receptor beta chain. Its antigen remains unknown. These data originate in a study of cytomegalovirus exposure and HLA in healthy donors. Study-wide points: Several of the most significant clusters appeared, in a later analysis, to be linked to common viral pathogens. One later analysis reportedly identified an Asian-associated ancestry cluster that showed fewer N-insertions than the approximately 670-donor mean. Over 150 TCR beta chains were listed as cytomegalovirus-associated.

With 60 Vbeta and 13 Jbeta primers, the PCR was carried out. Here immunoSEQ multiplex PCR was the method, and the copy in TCRdb shows in-frame clones only, minus some. Among approximately 100,000 clones, around a tenth were seen once, and the ten largest hold about 4.7%. The CDR3 totals 16 residues. V shed 3 bases, J shed 4 bases, and the junction held 9 bases outside the gene matches. In germline, CDR1 is MGHRA, CDR2 YSYEKL. The TCR was taken from a man between 45 and 60 years old in good health and CMV-seropositive. The specimen was PBMCs. The chain employs TRBV4-1 and TRBJ2-1; 7 bases line up with TRBD1. CDR3 nucleotides: TGCGCCAGCAGCCAGGCCGGGACAGAATCATACAATGAGCAGTTCTTC. As protein: CASSQAGTESYNEQFF.